This T cell receptor (beta chain) stems from a study of T cell changes during pregnancy in multiple sclerosis. Germline V gives CDR1 LGHNA, CDR2 YSLEER. The V gene lost 0 bases and the J gene lost 4 bases, with 12 bases spanning the gap. The CDR3 spans 15 residues. Data came from immunoSEQ multiplex PCR; TCRdb stores just in-frame clones and leaves some out. The sample lists around 63,000 clones; 91% were seen once. This clonotype was sampled from a female donor in good health, enrolled as a control in a pregnancy study. The sequencing used peripheral blood, collected after pregnancy. This rearrangement joins TRBV4-3 to TRBJ1-2, with unresolved D. The CDR3 coding sequence is TGCGCCAGCAGCCAAGAGTTCAGCAGCGTCTATGGCTACACCTTC. Its translation: CASSQEFSSVYGYTF.